The 5 T cell receptor beta chains in this list originate from one sample, sequenced in a study of T cell repertoires in cytomegalovirus infection. One entry per CDR3 protein, called by TCRdb with MiXCR from the reads. The sample holds a few hundred thousand distinct CDR3 sequences, 20% to 25% seen once. No antigen has been assigned to these receptors. The starting material was cultured PBMCs, obtained from culture after CMV antigen stimulation. Receptor source: a human donor in good health (CMV status not recorded). Some clones in this sample may be carry-over from other donors' samples.

This clonotype was detected ten times or more. The DNA of the CDR3 is TGTGCCAGCAGCGCCGCCAGCTTCGATGGCTACACCTTC. Its protein product is CASSAASFDGYTF. This chain joins TRBV12-3 or TRBV12-4 and TRBJ1-2; D uncertain. CDR3 length: 13 residues. Trimming cost V 6 bases and J 6 bases, with 14 bases left between them.

This rearrangement joins TRBV7-6 to TRBJ2-3; weak D call: TRBD1 (6 bases). V was pared by 5 bases and J by 2 bases, with 17 bases between. CDR1 and CDR2 from the germline V gene are SGHVS and FNYEAQ. CDR3 length equals 16 residues. CDR3 in amino acids: CASSPYRARSTDTQYF. Written as DNA, the CDR3 is TGTGCCAGCAGCCCATACAGGGCGCGTTCCACAGATACGCAGTATTTT.

This rearrangement joins TRBV11-1 to TRBJ2-1; no definite D call. From germline, CDR1 is SGHAT and CDR2 FQDESV (reference sequence). The CDR3 has 13 residues. Trimming took off 3 bases at V and 10 bases at J, with 13 bases between the two ends. CDR3 sequence reads: CASSLVRAREQFF. The CDR3 nucleotides read TGTGCCAGCAGCTTGGTAAGAGCTAGGGAGCAGTTCTTC.

The CDR3 coding sequence is TGCGCCAGCAGTGAGTCCGGGGGGACCGGGGAGCTGTTTTTT. Its protein is CASSESGGTGELFF. The chain joins TRBV10-2 to TRBJ2-2, with 7 bases matching TRBD2. The J segment lost 5 bases and the V segment lost 0 bases, leaving 0 bases of the junction unmatched. Germline lookup yields CDR1 WSHSY and CDR2 SAAADI. The CDR3 is 14 residues long.

This clonotype was detected a few times. The rearrangement uses TRBV7-9 and TRBJ2-1, with D hard to call. The CDR3 covers 11 residues. The germline V gene encodes CDR1 SEHNR and CDR2 FQNEAQ (reference sequence). Between the trimmed V and J ends, which lost 6 bases and 8 bases, there was a span of 8 bases. Here the CDR3 DNA reads TGTGCCAGCAGTACACTGGATGAGCAGTTCTTC. It codes for CASSTLDEQFF.